The table lists the clone carrying this T cell receptor beta chain with many counts. Its antigen is not identified. Time point: pre-sensitization, week 0. Treatment: therapeutic diphenylcyclopropenone sensitization with weekly scalp DPC. The sample is drawn from a study of human T cells and chemical hapten exposure. As for the study in general: Patients additionally received therapeutic doses of diphenylcyclopropenone on the scalp once a week, and this continued throughout the roughly 26-week study. After 6 days, upper back 0.01% DPC patch tests were scored. Regarding the study as a whole: There was no change with DPC sensitization in TCRs above 1 in 1000 frequency.

In the source study's methods: From approximately 21,000 to 630,000 TCRs were found per sample, with a median of 95,638. TCRdb reanalysed the RACE reads using MiXCR and keeps one entry per CDR3 protein. The V and J calls were determined by TCRdb, not by the authors. The sample consists of fewer than 70,000 distinct CDR3 sequences, approximately 6.7% of them appearing once. The source is a woman aged 25 to 39 with alopecia areata. Some clones in this sample may be carry-over from other donors' samples. The sample in question was whole blood, obtained in connection with sensitization to the hapten diphenylcyclopropenone (DPC).

This chain's CDR3 is CSAPPPDDGEKLFF. Here the CDR3 DNA reads TGCAGTGCTCCTCCTCCGGACGACGGGGAAAAACTGTTTTTT. V and J are TRBV20-1 and TRBJ1-4; D gene unclear. CDR3 length equals 14 residues. Germline V CDR1 and CDR2: DFQATT, SNEGSKA (reference sequence). Trimming left V 5 bases short and J 8 bases short, with 18 bases between.